This is a list of T cell receptor beta chains from one sample in a study of shared clonotypes between healthy human individuals. The protocol was immunoSEQ multiplex PCR, while the TCRdb copy is restricted to in-frame clones and leaves out a portion. The sample has about 2.4 million clones; roughly 93% are singletons. The sample comprised naive CD4+ T cells from PBMCs. These receptors were collected from a man in his late teens or twenties in good health. Some clones in this sample may be carry-over from other donors' samples. Both conserved end residues are part of each CDR3. D genes are given only for firm matches. Some rows have no size entry. The others give once, few or many, or a class for an expanded clone.

abundance,j_gene,v_gene,d_gene,CDR3aa,CDR3nt
NA,TRBJ1-4,TRBV28,NA,CASSLRGEKLFF,TGTGCCAGCAGTTTAAGGGGCGAAAAACTGTTTTTT
NA,TRBJ1-1,TRBV10-1,NA,CASPRRWGENTEAFF,TGCGCCAGCCCACGAAGGTGGGGGGAGAACACTGAAGCTTTCTTT
NA,TRBJ2-1,TRBV6-1,NA,CASSLYADEQFF,TGTGCCAGCAGTCTCTATGCCGATGAGCAGTTCTTC
once,TRBJ2-1,TRBV7-8,NA,CASRLGPFSYNEQFF,TGTGCCAGCAGATTAGGTCCATTCTCCTACAATGAGCAGTTCTTC
NA,TRBJ1-2,TRBV28,NA,CASRTTYGYTF,TGTGCCAGCCGGACTACCTATGGCTACACCTTC
NA,TRBJ2-3,TRBV9,TRBD2,CASSHRLGRGVTDTQYF,TGTGCCAGCAGCCACCGACTAGGTCGGGGGGTTACAGATACGCAGTATTTT
NA,TRBJ2-2,TRBV7-9,TRBD2,CASSPTSGSTGELFF,TGTGCCAGCAGCCCTACTAGCGGGAGCACCGGGGAGCTGTTTTTT
once,TRBJ2-5,TRBV18,TRBD2,CASSPGLAGALVETQYF,TGTGCCAGCTCACCTGGACTAGCGGGAGCCCTGGTAGAGACCCAGTACTTC
NA,TRBJ1-2,TRBV7-2,NA,CASSLDTNYGYTF,TGTGCCAGCAGCTTGGACACTAACTATGGCTACACCTTC
NA,TRBJ1-2,TRBV11-2,TRBD1,CASSSTTGGYGYTF,TGTGCCAGCAGCTCGACTACAGGGGGCTATGGCTACACCTTC
NA,TRBJ1-2,TRBV15,NA,CATSKDSYGYTF,TGTGCCACCAGCAAGGATAGCTATGGCTACACCTTC
NA,TRBJ2-7,TRBV11-2,NA,CASSLRWQTYEQYF,TGTGCCAGCAGCTTGAGGTGGCAGACCTACGAGCAGTACTTC
few,TRBJ2-2,TRBV7-3,NA,CASSPGGFGELFF,TGTGCCAGCAGCCCTGGAGGTTTCGGGGAGCTGTTTTTT
NA,TRBJ1-1,TRBV6-5,TRBD1,CASSRRQGRNTEAFF,TGTGCCAGCAGCCGCCGACAGGGGAGAAACACTGAAGCTTTCTTT
NA,TRBJ2-5,TRBV7-9,NA,CASSSTWTFQETQYF,TGTGCCAGCAGCTCGACTTGGACGTTTCAAGAGACCCAGTACTTC
NA,TRBJ2-5,TRBV7-2,TRBD1,CASSPYRGQETQYF,TGTGCCAGCAGCCCTTACAGGGGGCAAGAGACCCAGTACTTC
NA,TRBJ2-7,TRBV20-1,NA,CSALWDYEQYF,TGCAGTGCTCTATGGGACTACGAGCAGTACTTC
NA,TRBJ1-1,TRBV6-5,NA,CASSTTGFTEAFF,TGTGCCAGCAGTACGACGGGGTTCACTGAAGCTTTCTTT
NA,TRBJ1-4,TRBV30,TRBD1,CAWRGTATNEKLFF,TGTGCCTGGAGGGGGACAGCAACTAATGAAAAACTGTTTTTT
NA,TRBJ2-2,TRBV7-3,TRBD1,CASSLAGGGTGELFF,TGTGCCAGCAGCTTGGCAGGGGGCGGCACCGGGGAGCTGTTTTTT